These T cell receptor beta chains were read from a single sample in a study of blood T cell repertoires in COVID-19. Method: immunoSEQ multiplex PCR; TCRdb's copy keeps in-frame clones and lacks some. This sample has around 130,000 clones; roughly 80% occur once, and the top ten carry about 2.3%. The sample taken for sequencing was PBMCs or T cells enriched from blood (not recorded which). Receptors were obtained from a man aged 35-49 years with acute COVID-19. CDR3s include the opening cysteine and the closing phenylalanine or tryptophan. D genes are given only for firm matches. Not all rows give a size; the values are once, few, many and, for expanded clones, a class.

once	TRBD1	TRBV2	TRBJ2-7	TGTGCCAGCAGGGAACCGGACAGGGGGGTCTACGAGCAGTACTTC	CASREPDRGVYEQYF
.	.	TRBV21-1	TRBJ2-7	TGTGCCAGCAGCAATGCCGGGACAGGTAGCTCCTACGAGCAGTACTTC	CASSNAGTGSSYEQYF
.	TRBD2	TRBV7-9	TRBJ2-2	TGTGCCAGCAGCCTAGCGGGGGGGCATAGCACCGGGGAGCTGTTTTTT	CASSLAGGHSTGELFF
.	TRBD1	TRBV19	TRBJ1-5	TGTGCCAGTAGTATTGAGGGGGCAGGCAATCAGCCCCAGCATTTT	CASSIEGAGNQPQHF
.	.	TRBV21-1	TRBJ1-4	TGTGCCAGCAGCGGCCGGGACTCCGGGGCTAATGAAAAACTGTTTTTT	CASSGRDSGANEKLFF
.	.	TRBV5-5	TRBJ2-5	TGTGCGACGGAGGTTAGCCCCTCTCAAGAGACCCAGTACTTC	CATEVSPSQETQYF
few	.	TRBV28	TRBJ2-6	TGTGCCAGCAGTTTTAGCTCTGGGGCCAACGTCCTGACTTTC	CASSFSSGANVLTF
.	.	TRBV30	TRBJ2-6	TGTGCCTGGAGTCCGTTGGCCAACGTCCTGACTTTC	CAWSPLANVLTF
.	.	TRBV16	TRBJ2-1	TGTGCCAGCAGCCAATACACGGGGATGCCTCGGAATGAGCAGTTCTTC	CASSQYTGMPRNEQFF
.	TRBD1	TRBV28	TRBJ1-6	TGTGCCAGCAGGCACGGACAGGGCGGTTCACCCCTCCACTTT	CASRHGQGGSPLHF
few	TRBD1	TRBV7-9	TRBJ1-2	TGTGCCAGCAGCCACGGACAGGGCTATGGCTACACCTTC	CASSHGQGYGYTF
.	TRBD1	TRBV6-6	TRBJ2-7	TGTGCCAGCAACTACGGTCAGGGGGTCGACGAGCAGTACTTC	CASNYGQGVDEQYF
.	.	TRBV2	TRBJ1-1	TGTGCCAGCAGTGAAAGGGTGTTGAGGGGGACTGAAGCTTTCTTT	CASSERVLRGTEAFF
.	.	TRBV7-9	TRBJ2-2	TGTGCCAGCAGCTTAGGACTCGGGGAGCTGTTTTTT	CASSLGLGELFF
.	TRBD2	TRBV2	TRBJ2-5	TGTGCCAGCAGCGGACTAGCAGAGACCCAGTACTTC	CASSGLAETQYF
.	TRBD2	TRBV19	TRBJ2-7	TGTGCCAGTAGTATTCGGACTAGCGGGGGCTCCTACGAGCAGTACTTC	CASSIRTSGGSYEQYF
.	.	TRBV3-1/TRBV3-2	TRBJ1-2	TGTGCCAGCAGCCCGCACACAGGGTATGGCTACACCTTC	CASSPHTGYGYTF
once	TRBD2	TRBV5-1	TRBJ2-1	TGCGCCAGCAGCACGCCCGGGCTAGCGGGGACTCATGAGCAGTTCTTC	CASSTPGLAGTHEQFF
.	.	TRBV6-5	TRBJ1-3	TGTGCCAGCAGTTATGGGGGGGTGGGAAACACCATATATTTT	CASSYGGVGNTIYF
.	TRBD1	TRBV7-9	TRBJ1-1	TGTGCCAGCAGCTTAGACAGACAGGGGCCGAACACTGAAGCTTTCTTT	CASSLDRQGPNTEAFF
.	.	TRBV3-1/TRBV3-2	TRBJ2-1	TGTGCCAGCAGCCAAGAAGGGGGGGGTGGTGAGCAGTTCTTC	CASSQEGGGGEQFF
.	.	TRBV14	TRBJ2-7	TGTGCCAGCAGCCAAGATAGCAACCCAACCTACGAGCAGTACTTC	CASSQDSNPTYEQYF
.	.	TRBV7-2	TRBJ1-3	TGTGCCAGCAGCCGCCTAGATTACTCTGGAAACACCATATATTTT	CASSRLDYSGNTIYF
.	.	TRBV10-1	TRBJ2-2	TGCGCCAGCAGTAGCCTTGAGGCCGGGGAGCTGTTTTTT	CASSSLEAGELFF
.	TRBD1	TRBV12-5	TRBJ2-7	TGTGCTAGTGGTTTGATCCAGGGGGCCAACGAGCAGTACTTC	CASGLIQGANEQYF
.	.	TRBV18	TRBJ1-1	TGTGCCAGCTCACAGGGACAGAACACTGAAGCTTTCTTT	CASSQGQNTEAFF